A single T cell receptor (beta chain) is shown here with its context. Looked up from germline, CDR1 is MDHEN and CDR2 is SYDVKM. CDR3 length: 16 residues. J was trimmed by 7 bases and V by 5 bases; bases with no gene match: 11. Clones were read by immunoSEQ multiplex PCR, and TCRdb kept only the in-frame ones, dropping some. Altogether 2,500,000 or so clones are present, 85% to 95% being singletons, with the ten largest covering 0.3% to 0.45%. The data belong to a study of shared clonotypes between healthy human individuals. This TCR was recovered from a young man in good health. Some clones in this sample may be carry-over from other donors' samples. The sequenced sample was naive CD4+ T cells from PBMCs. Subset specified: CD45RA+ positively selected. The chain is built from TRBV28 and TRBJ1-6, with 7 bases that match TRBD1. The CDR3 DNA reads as TGTGCCAGCAGTCTATTTTTCGGGACAGACAATTCACCCCTCCACTTT. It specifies CASSLFFGTDNSPLHF.